What follows describes a single T cell receptor beta chain. For TCRbeta, the library was prepared with unique molecular identifiers. TCRdb re-called the PCR reads with MiXCR, one entry per CDR3 protein. Seen here are about 580,000 distinct CDR3 sequences, roughly 23% observed once, and the top ten hold 11% to 15%. This sample is part of a study of T-cell reconstitution after alpha-beta-depleted transplantation in children. There are 12 residues in the CDR3. V lost 5 bases and J lost 8, with 10 bases in between. Germline loops: CDR1 MNHEY, CDR2 SVGAGI. This TCR derives from a boy in the first two years of life who had a stem cell transplant for acute myeloid leukemia, so the T cells may come from the graft donor. Sequences were derived from PBMCs, mostly from graft donor cells, sampled 360 days after TCRalphabeta/CD19-depleted stem cell transplant. The chain links TRBV6-5 to TRBJ2-1, with D uncertain. In DNA, the CDR3 is TGTGCCAGCAGTACCCACGGCTATGAGCAGTTCTTC. This codes for CASSTHGYEQFF.